The next 17 T cell receptor beta chains were all read from a single sample in a study of technical replicates of blood from a few donors (TCRdb year 2017). Library prep was done by the immunoSEQ multiplex PCR assay. TCRdb limited this immuneACCESS table to in-frame rearrangements with V and J called. A share of clones is missing; checked studies link under half to unresolved V genes, and the rest is unexplained. The sample profile shows roughly 70,000 clones; 90% to 95% of them were found once. Together, the top ten hold about 4.7% of the sample. The sample consisted of PBMCs. The receptors here all came from a human donor in good health. Some clones in this sample may be carry-over from other donors' samples.

This rearrangement joins TRBV7-8 to TRBJ2-1; D might be TRBD2 (6 bases). This CDR3 is 14 amino acids long. Trimming pared 5 bases from V and 0 bases from J, leaving 8 bases between. From germline, CDR1 is SGHVS and CDR2 FQNEAQ. The CDR3 sequence is CASSNGGSYNEQFF. In DNA form, the CDR3 reads TGTGCCAGCAGCAACGGGGGCTCCTACAATGAGCAGTTCTTC.

The chain joins TRBV7-2 to TRBJ2-5, with 7 bases matching TRBD2. Germline trimming cut 1 base from V and 4 bases from J; bases unmatched to any gene: 9. Germline-derived CDR1 and CDR2 are SGHTA and FQGNSA. The CDR3 length is 16 residues. The CDR3 spells CASSLDTGGWTETQYF. CDR3 coding DNA: TGTGCCAGCAGCTTAGATACGGGGGGATGGACAGAGACCCAGTACTTC.

J is TRBJ1-4 and V is TRBV29-1; 8 bases are a match to TRBD1. Per the germline V gene, CDR1 is SQVTM and CDR2 is ANQGSEA. J gave up 10 bases and V 1 base, and 5 bases lay outside the gene matches. The CDR3 runs to 13 residues. DNA for the CDR3: TGCAGCGTTGAAGGGGGACAGGTCGGAAAACTGTTTTTT. It specifies CSVEGGQVGKLFF.

The chain is built from TRBV9 and TRBJ2-1, with D possibly being TRBD2 (6 bases). Germline assignment: CDR1 SGDLS and CDR2 YYNGEE. The CDR3 spans 16 residues. Trimming stripped 0 bases from V and 2 bases from J, with 12 bases between. CDR3 nucleotide sequence: TGTGCCAGCAGCGTAGGCGGGGCCTCAGCCTACAATGAGCAGTTCTTC. Its protein product is CASSVGGASAYNEQFF.

V and J are TRBV7-2 and TRBJ2-1, with 8 nucleotides matching TRBD2. The V gene's germline CDR1 is SGHTA and CDR2 FQGNSA. Germline trimming cut 7 bases from V and 7 bases from J; bases unmatched to any gene: 15. This CDR3 has 16 amino acids. The CDR3 DNA is TGTGCCAGCAACACCCAAGGACTAGCTTTAAGGAATGAGCAGTTCTTC. As protein: CASNTQGLALRNEQFF.

In this sample, this clone turned up a few times. J is TRBJ1-3 and V is TRBV14, with a possible D match to TRBD1 (6 bases). The CDR3 is 16 residues long. Germline V gives CDR1 SGHDN, CDR2 FVKESK. Deletions cut 0 bases from V and 5 bases from J, with 14 bases between. CDR3 in amino acids: CASSQDPGGYRNTIYF. DNA of the CDR3: TGTGCCAGCAGCCAAGACCCGGGGGGCTACCGAAACACCATATATTTT. The full variable domain, completed using reference TRBV14 and TRBJ1-3, is EAGVTQFPSHSVIEKGQTVTLRCDPISGHDNLYWYRRVMGKEIKFLLHFVKESKQDESGMPNNRFLAERTGGTYSTLKVQPAELEDSGVYFCASSQDPGGYRNTIYFGEGSWLTVV.

This clone has just one count. This chain links TRBV4-3 with TRBJ2-1; 11 positions agree with TRBD2. Germline-derived CDR1 and CDR2 are LGHNA and YSLEER. There are 17 residues in the CDR3. The J segment lost 5 bases and the V segment lost 3 bases, leaving 9 bases of the junction unmatched. The CDR3 here is CASSQTLTSGVNNEQFF. CDR3 bases: TGCGCCAGCAGCCAGACCCTGACTAGCGGGGTTAACAATGAGCAGTTCTTC.

This clone appeared once. The gene calls are TRBV4-1 and TRBJ2-2; 12 bases are shared with TRBD2. This CDR3 is 17 amino acids long. V trimming: 2 bases; J trimming: 5 bases; junction bases outside the gene matches: 6. The germline gives CDR1 MGHRA, CDR2 YSYEKL. The CDR3 nucleotides read TGCGCCAGCAGCCAATGGCCTAGCGGGAGGGGGACCGGGGAGCTGTTTTTT. Its translation is CASSQWPSGRGTGELFF.

The sample holds one count of this clone. The chain recombines TRBV6-6 with TRBJ2-3, with 7 bases lining up with TRBD2. Germline V gene sequence: CDR1 MNHNY, CDR2 SVGAGI (reference sequence). V shed 1 base, J shed 2 bases, and the junction held 6 bases outside the gene matches. The CDR3 loop spans 16 amino acids. The CDR3 sequence: CASSYLMGTNTDTQYF. DNA of the CDR3: TGTGCCAGCAGTTACTTGATGGGGACTAACACAGATACGCAGTATTTT.

This chain uses TRBV29-1 with TRBJ2-3; unclear D gene. V lost 8 bases and J 4 bases, leaving 16 bases between the germline ends. This CDR3 spans 13 amino acids. Germline V CDR1 and CDR2: SQVTM, ANQGSEA. The CDR3 DNA sequence: TGCAGCTCCCGACCTAGTTCCGCAGATACGCAGTATTTT. Translating gives CSSRPSSADTQYF.

The rearrangement links TRBV5-1 to TRBJ1-6, with D perhaps TRBD1 (5 bases). This CDR3 comprises 15 residues. The V gene lost 4 bases and the J gene lost 9 bases, with 17 bases spanning the gap. Germline CDR1 and CDR2: SGHRS and YFSETQ. This CDR3 reads CASSPGGSGSSPLHF. The CDR3, as DNA: TGCGCCAGCAGCCCGGGGGGGTCGGGGAGTTCACCCCTCCACTTT. The full variable domain, rest sourced from reference TRBV5-1 and TRBJ1-6, is KAGVTQTPRYLIKTRGQQVTLSCSPISGHRSVSWYQQTPGQGLQFLFEYFSETQRNKGNFPGRFSGRQFSNSRSEMNVSTLELGDSALYLCASSPGGSGSSPLHFGNGTRLTVT.

This clone has a handful of counts. V and J are TRBV4-3 and TRBJ2-7, with D possibly matching TRBD1 (6 bases). Germline lookup yields CDR1 LGHNA and CDR2 YSLEER. The CDR3 has 13 residues. Trimming pared 1 base from V and 7 bases from J, leaving 11 bases between. CDR3 nucleotide sequence: TGCGCCAGCAGCCAAGCGGGAAGGGGGGAGCAGTACTTC. This sequence encodes CASSQAGRGEQYF.

The chain joins TRBV19 to TRBJ1-2; TRBD1 matches 8 bases. This CDR3 contains 14 residues. The germline V gene has CDR1 LNHDA and CDR2 SQIVND (reference sequence). V shed 3 bases, J shed 1 base, and the junction held 1 base outside the gene matches. The CDR3 sequence: CASSMGQVNYGYTF. The DNA for the CDR3 is TGTGCCAGTAGTATGGGACAGGTTAACTATGGCTACACCTTC.

V gene TRBV2 combines with J gene TRBJ1-2, with 8 bases fitting TRBD1. The length of the CDR3 is 14 residues. The J segment lost 1 base and the V segment lost 7 bases, leaving 5 bases of the junction unmatched. From germline, CDR1 is SNHLY and CDR2 FYNNEI. The CDR3 reads CASTHRGGNYGYTF. DNA of the CDR3: TGTGCCAGCACGCACAGGGGGGGTAACTATGGCTACACCTTC.

V and J are TRBV4-3 and TRBJ2-3; D may be TRBD2 (7 bases). V was clipped by 0 bases and J by 5 bases, with 18 bases between them. CDR3 length: 17 amino acids. Per germline, CDR1 LGHNA and CDR2 YSLEER. CDR3 in amino acids: CASSQDMARGPGDTQYF. The CDR3 DNA sequence: TGCGCCAGCAGCCAAGATATGGCGCGGGGGCCGGGAGATACGCAGTATTTT.

The rearrangement joins TRBV2 to TRBJ1-3; TRBD1 agrees at 7 bases. The CDR3 loop spans 15 amino acids. Trimming took 7 bases from V and 3 from J; bases not matched to a gene: 9. CDR1 and CDR2 (germline): SNHLY, FYNNEI. CDR3 in DNA: TGTGCCAGCATTTCGGACAGGATTGTTGGAAACACCATATATTTT. Protein: CASISDRIVGNTIYF. The whole variable domain, remainder taken from reference TRBV2 and TRBJ1-3, is EPEVTQTPSHQVTQMGQEVILRCVPISNHLYFYWYRQILGQKVEFLVSFYNNEISEKSEIFDDQFSVERPDGSNFTLKIRSTKLEDSAMYFCASISDRIVGNTIYFGEGSWLTVV.

The J gene is TRBJ1-3, the V gene TRBV9; D not resolved. CDR1 and CDR2 (germline): SGDLS, YYNGEE. V lost 0 bases and J 7 bases, leaving 11 bases between the germline ends. This CDR3 spans 14 amino acids. CDR3 amino acids: CASSVAPLLNTIYF. CDR3 nucleotides: TGTGCCAGCAGCGTAGCTCCCTTGTTGAACACCATATATTTT.